The next 14 T cell receptor beta chains were all read from a single sample in a study of regulatory T cells in long-lasting Graves disease. Arm-PCR with iRepertoire HTBI primers amplified the CDR3 regions for these TCR beta libraries. In TCRdb, the multiplex PCR reads were re-called with MiXCR into one record per CDR3 protein. Of hundreds of thousands of distinct CDR3 sequences in the sample, about 15% were seen once. Sample time point: newly diagnosed GD, antithyroid drugs for less than 3 months. From PBMCs, RNA was extracted and then used to make the TCR library. The sample was also linked to a second study, of T cells in Graves' hyperthyroidism and ophthalmopathy.

Sequences were derived from peripheral blood mononuclear cells (PBMCs), sampled at new diagnosis, from a patient treated with antithyroid drugs. These receptor sequences come from a woman aged 40 to 50 with Graves disease.

The chain carries TRBV9 and TRBJ2-3; 10 bases align to TRBD2. This CDR3 contains 15 residues. V shed 3 bases, J shed 4 bases, and the junction held 5 bases outside the gene matches. Germline V gene sequence: CDR1 SGDLS, CDR2 YYNGEE. The CDR3 is CASSERGGTADTQYF. DNA of the CDR3: TGTGCCAGCAGCGAGCGGGGGGGTACAGCAGATACGCAGTATTTT.

The J gene is TRBJ2-7, the V gene TRBV28; 7 positions match TRBD1. The V gene end was trimmed by 7 bases and the J gene end by 2 bases; junction bases not matched to a gene: 14. This CDR3 spans 16 amino acids. Germline V gives CDR1 MDHEN, CDR2 SYDVKM. The CDR3 coding sequence is TGTGCCAGCACCCCTAGTGTACCAGGGGGTACCTACGAGCAGTACTTC. Protein product: CASTPSVPGGTYEQYF.

This clonotype was picked up a small number of times. The V and J genes are TRBV3-1 and TRBJ2-5, with D perhaps TRBD1 (6 bases). Germline values: CDR1 LGHDT, CDR2 YNNKEL (reference sequence). CDR3 size: 14 residues. V dropped 5 bases and J dropped 2 bases, with 12 bases sitting between them. CDR3 DNA sequence: TGTGCCAGCAGCTACCGGGACACACAAGAGACCCAGTACTTC. This codes for CASSYRDTQETQYF.

Remarks on this clonotype: This may arise from a read error, as a much more abundant clone is one base away. This rearrangement joins TRBV27 to TRBJ1-1; D is uncertain. The CDR3 covers 15 residues. Trimming took 1 base from V and 6 from J, leaving 15 bases between them. CDR1 is MNHEY and CDR2 is SMNVEV in the germline V gene (reference sequence). The CDR3 loop is CASSLLGEGGAEAFF. The CDR3 coding sequence is TGTGCCAGCAGTTTATTGGGTGAGGGTGGGGCTGAAGCTTTCTTT.

This clonotype appeared many times. The chain couples TRBV7-9 to TRBJ1-5; perhaps TRBD1 as D (5 bases). V was clipped by 8 bases and J by 2 bases, with 19 bases between them. The CDR3 runs 16 residues. The germline V gene has CDR1 SEHNR and CDR2 FQNEAQ (reference sequence). This CDR3 is CASRNDSTVRNQPQHF. CDR3 nucleotides: TGTGCCAGCCGGAATGACAGCACCGTCCGCAATCAGCCCCAGCATTTT.

This clonotype showed up many times. The V and J genes are TRBV2 and TRBJ1-4; 7 nucleotides line up with TRBD1. Germline-derived CDR1 and CDR2 are SNHLY and FYNNEI. J gave up 7 bases and V 6 bases, and 11 bases lay outside the gene matches. The CDR3 is made up of 15 amino acids. In DNA form, the CDR3 reads TGTGCCAGCAGCGCAGAGACAGGGATTAGTGAAAAACTGTTTTTT. Its translation is CASSAETGISEKLFF.

About this clonotype: A much bigger clone sits one base away, suggesting this may be a read error. This chain's CDR3 is CANSQERSWQFF. Written as DNA, the CDR3 is TGTGCCAACAGCCAAGAGCGGAGTTGGCAGTTCTTC. The chain has TRBV3-1 and TRBJ2-1; D might be TRBD2 (5 bases). The CDR3 consists of 12 residues. Germline lookup yields CDR1 LGHDT and CDR2 YNNKEL (reference sequence).

This clonotype was counted ten times or more. Germline and junction disagree at one end, which may indicate a read error. This chain joins TRBV12-3 or TRBV12-4 and TRBJ2-2; a possible D gene is TRBD2 (5 bases). There are 13 residues in the CDR3. CDR3: CASSLGLTGELFF. The CDR3 nucleotides read TGTGCCAGCAGCTTAGGACTTACTGGGGAGCTGTTTTTT.

Ten or more counts support this clonotype. The V and J genes are TRBV18 and TRBJ2-2; 8 nucleotides agree with TRBD1. CDR1 and CDR2 from the germline V gene are KGHSH and LQKENI. This CDR3 region has 15 residues. The ends lost 3 bases at V and 4 bases at J; junction bases unmatched: 4. The CDR3 bases are TGTGCCAGCTCACCCAATGACAGGGGCACCGGGGAGCTGTTTTTT. Its protein product is CASSPNDRGTGELFF.

This clonotype occurred a few times. The chain recombines TRBV5-4 with TRBJ2-5, with D perhaps TRBD2 (5 bases). V dropped 1 base and J dropped 4 bases, with 14 bases sitting between them. This CDR3 is 15 amino acids long. Germline CDR1 is SGHNT and CDR2 is YYREEE (reference sequence). This CDR3 is CASSLRGSAGETQYF. CDR3 DNA: TGTGCCAGCAGCTTGAGAGGGTCGGCCGGAGAGACCCAGTACTTC.

This clonotype showed up many times. The rearrangement uses TRBV27 and TRBJ1-1, with D possibly matching TRBD1 (5 bases). The CDR3 totals 13 residues. V was shortened by 2 bases and J by 6 bases, with 10 bases between the two germline ends. Germline CDR1 and CDR2: MNHEY and SMNVEV (reference sequence). This CDR3 is CASSLGTVAEAFF. As DNA, the CDR3 is TGTGCCAGCAGTTTAGGGACGGTGGCTGAAGCTTTCTTT.

There are many counts of this clonotype. The chain employs TRBV7-8 and TRBJ1-5, with TRBD1 matching over 9 bases. Germline V lookup: CDR1 SGHVS, CDR2 FQNEAQ. The CDR3 is made up of 17 amino acids. V was clipped by 1 base and J by 1 base; unmatched bases: 5. The CDR3 protein is CASSLDRTGESNQPQHF. The CDR3 DNA reads as TGTGCCAGCAGCTTAGATCGGACAGGGGAAAGCAATCAGCCCCAGCATTTT.

Notes on this clonotype: This may arise from a read error, as a much more abundant clone is one base away. V usage is TRBV7-9 and J usage is TRBJ1-2; no reliable D call. With 10 bases removed from V and 3 bases from J, the gap between germline ends came to 18 bases. This CDR3 contains 14 residues. Germline V gene data show CDR1 as SEHNR and CDR2 as FQNEAQ (reference sequence). The CDR3 nucleotides read TGTGCCACCCCACCAGCAGGACTAGACTATGGCTACACCTTC. Its protein product is CATPPAGLDYGYTF.

Turning to this clonotype: The conserved phenylalanine or tryptophan is not found at the CDR3 terminus, so this likely reflects a read error. V and J are TRBV12-3 or TRBV12-4 and TRBJ2-1; D remains ambiguous. Trimming took off 0 bases at V and 0 bases at J, with 9 bases between the two ends. The CDR3 extends over 16 amino acids. The CDR3 nucleotides read TGTGCCAGCAGTTTAGCGCATTCTTACTCCTACAATGAGCAGTTCCTC. Protein sequence: CASSLAHSYSYNEQFL.